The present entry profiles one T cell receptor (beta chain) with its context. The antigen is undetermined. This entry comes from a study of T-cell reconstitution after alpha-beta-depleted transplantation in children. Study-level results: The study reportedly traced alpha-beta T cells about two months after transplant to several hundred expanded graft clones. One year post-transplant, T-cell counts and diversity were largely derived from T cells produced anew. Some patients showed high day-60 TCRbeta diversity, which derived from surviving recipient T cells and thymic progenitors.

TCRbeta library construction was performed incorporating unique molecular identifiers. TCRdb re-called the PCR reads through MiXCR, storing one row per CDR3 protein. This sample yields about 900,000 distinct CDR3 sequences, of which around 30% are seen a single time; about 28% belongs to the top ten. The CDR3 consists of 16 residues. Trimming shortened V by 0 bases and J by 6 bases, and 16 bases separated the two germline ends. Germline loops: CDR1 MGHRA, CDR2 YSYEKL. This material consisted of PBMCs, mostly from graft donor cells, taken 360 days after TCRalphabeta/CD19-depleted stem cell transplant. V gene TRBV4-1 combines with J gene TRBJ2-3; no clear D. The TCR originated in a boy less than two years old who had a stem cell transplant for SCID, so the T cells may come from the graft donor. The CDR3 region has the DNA TGCGCCAGCAGCCAAGATCCTGGTTCGGCGAGGGATACGCAGTATTTT. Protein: CASSQDPGSARDTQYF.